This TCR beta chain derives from a study of glioma-infiltrating T cells (dated by TCRdb to the mid-2010s). Concerning the study at large: Sequencing of TCR alpha- and beta-chain repertoires was performed on glioma tissue, on non-neoplastic brain tissue, and on matched peripheral blood mononuclear cells. To gauge divergence between tissue and blood T-cell populations, every tissue-infiltrating repertoire was compared against the peripheral blood repertoire from the same patient. The paired cohort comprised three low-grade glioma patients, several primary glioblastoma patients and three non-glioma patients contributing non-neoplastic brain tissue. The study at large found these results: Tissue and blood shared very few CDR3 sequences, a result attributed to high CDR3 diversity and limited sampling. Small numbers underpinned the group comparisons: under ten glioblastoma patients, three low-grade glioma patients and three non-neoplastic patients. VJ-independent divergence between tissue and blood was lower than expected in non-neoplastic patients but higher than expected in all gliomas, particularly low-grade gliomas.

TCR alpha and beta CDR3 regions were amplified with the iRepertoire nested amplicon-rescue multiplex PCR (arm-PCR) platform from RNA. The input for one-step reverse transcription and amplification was about 100-400 ng of either tissue mRNA or PBMC total RNA. Following bead purification, Illumina adapters were added by a secondary multiplex PCR, and libraries between 200 and 400 bp were gel-purified. The libraries contained internal 6-nucleotide barcodes that were used for demultiplexing. The libraries were sequenced on an Illumina MiSeq using 2x220 or 2x250 nucleotide paired-end reads. The authors' analysis ran thus. Paired reads were merged with FLASH 1.2.11 and aligned to the GRCh37 human genome with BWA-MEM before extracting TRA and TRB reads. V and J assignment used an IMGT-derived reference of cassette sequences and CDR3 motifs that included pseudogenes. Reads were translated in three frames, and productive CDR3s were defined as those with a C...FGXG motif and no stop codons. Unique combinations of V-J cassette pair and CDR3 amino acid sequence were defined as clonotypes. Hamming distance filtering was applied to reads, with thresholds set by the sequence error rate of each sample in mapped regions. Using fastp trimming at Q25 and MiXCR clonotype assembly, TCRdb reanalyzed the public sequencing data and kept in-frame beta chains. Rows are combined by CDR3 protein, so each entry shows the most common genes and DNA. V and J calls and clone size were set by TCRdb, not the authors. Present in this sample are under 150,000 distinct CDR3 sequences, 24% of which were seen just once. The leading ten clones occupy about a quarter of the sample.

This clonotype was seen at least ten times. This receptor's antigen is unknown. Base qualities are not provided; no much larger clone lies one nucleotide away. The receptor's source is a human donor with low-grade glioma or glioblastoma, undergoing nonglioma brain surgery, or in good health (not recorded which). Sequenced input: glioma tissue, nonneoplastic brain tissue, or PBMCs (not recorded which).

The nucleotide sequence is given as TGTGCCACCACTCACCCGGGAGGACACACAGATACGCAGTATTTT. This encodes CATTHPGGHTDTQYF. The V and J segments used are TRBV15 and TRBJ2-3; TRBD2 fits 7 bases in the junction. Taken from the germline V gene (reference sequence), the CDR1 and CDR2 loops are LNHNV and YYDKDF. Clipping removes 7 bases from V and 2 bases from J, with 9 as the unmatched junction base count. The CDR3 contains 15 residues, cysteine and phenylalanine counted. Here the CDR3 DNA is all that survives: 45 bases in frame from base 1.